Sequencing of this T cell receptor beta chain was carried out in a study of T cells in Graves' hyperthyroidism and ophthalmopathy. Study results and limitations: Blood also carried most thyroid clonotypes expanded above 0.001.

This clonotype has a count of ten or more. Its matching antigen is unknown. For ophthalmopathy patients, the Clinical Activity Score was at least 3 and the NOSPECS grade at least 4; duration was under 3 months. The investigators amplified TCR beta CDR3 regions from RNA transcripts. Initially, a first-round RT-PCR of the TCR CDR3 employed the HTBI primer set. TCRdb re-called the multiplex PCR reads with MiXCR, one entry per CDR3 protein. Among 500,000 to 650,000 distinct CDR3 sequences listed, 17% were seen once. Between the trimmed V and J ends, which lost 0 bases and 5 bases, there was a span of 9 bases. Germline V lookup: CDR1 SGHRS, CDR2 YFSETQ. The CDR3 consists of 14 residues.

Sequenced input: blood. The sequence was collected from a woman under 30 with Graves' ophthalmopathy. The V call is TRBV5-1, the J call TRBJ2-1; D might be TRBD2 (5 bases). CDR3 region: CASSLADYNNEQFF. CDR3 DNA: TGCGCCAGCAGCTTGGCAGACTACAACAATGAGCAGTTCTTC.